This T cell receptor beta chain comes out of a study of blood T cell repertoires in COVID-19. Study in general: The origin of the acute and convalescent COVID-19 samples was the United States, Italy and Spain.

This CDR3 is built from 15 residues. After removal of 3 bases from V and 4 bases from J, the junction contained 7 bases not matched to a gene. CDR1 SGDLS and CDR2 YYNGEE come from the germline V gene. The protocol was immunoSEQ multiplex PCR, while the TCRdb copy is restricted to in-frame clones and leaves out a portion. The sample includes approximately 270,000 clones, 70% to 90% seen only once; the top ten take 6.3%. This receptor was taken from a woman in her 30s with COVID-19, enrolled during active disease. The sequenced sample consisted of peripheral blood. This chain joins TRBV9 and TRBJ1-5; 7 bases line up with TRBD1. The CDR3 sequence: CASSAGGDGNQPQHF. The CDR3 coding sequence is TGTGCCAGCAGCGCAGGGGGAGACGGGAATCAGCCCCAGCATTTT. The full variable domain, with the rest looked up from reference TRBV9 and TRBJ1-5, is DSGVTQTPKHLITATGQRVTLRCSPRSGDLSVYWYQQSLDQGLQFLIQYYNGEERAKGNILERFSAQQFPDLHSELNLSSLELGDSALYFCASSAGGDGNQPQHFGDGTRLSIL.